The 24 T cell receptor beta chains reported below all come from one sample, sequenced in a study of cytomegalovirus exposure and HLA in healthy donors. The PCR employed 60 Vbeta primers together with 13 Jbeta primers. Data came from immunoSEQ multiplex PCR; TCRdb stores just in-frame clones and leaves some out. The top ten clones hold about 12% of a sample with 150,000 or so clones, roughly 80% of them seen once. Sequenced sample: PBMCs. Receptor source: a man aged 40-49 years in good health and CMV-seropositive.

The chain has TRBV10-2 and TRBJ2-1; the match to TRBD2 covers 7 bases. This CDR3 has 15 residues. The ends lost 5 bases at V and 0 bases at J; junction bases unmatched: 4. CDR1 is WSHSY, CDR2 SAAADI, per germline. CDR3 DNA: TGCGCCAGCAGTCCCCTAGCGGTCTCCTACAATGAGCAGTTCTTC. It yields the protein CASSPLAVSYNEQFF.

The chain combines TRBV28 with TRBJ2-1, with D possibly TRBD2 on 5 matching bases. Germline values: CDR1 MDHEN, CDR2 SYDVKM. The ends were cut back, 5 bases at V and 4 bases at J, with 12 bases in the middle. The CDR3 covers 14 residues. The CDR3 nucleotides are TGTGCCAGCAGTCCGTGGACGGGATACAATGAGCAGTTCTTC. Translation: CASSPWTGYNEQFF.

The chain carries TRBV5-1 and TRBJ2-3, with TRBD2 identical over 9 bases. The trim removed 4 bases at V and 2 bases at J, leaving 8 bases unmatched. The germline V gene encodes CDR1 SGHRS and CDR2 YFSETQ. The CDR3 totals 16 residues. The CDR3 sequence is CASSPEAGGPTDTQYF. In DNA form, the CDR3 reads TGCGCCAGCAGCCCAGAAGCGGGAGGCCCCACAGATACGCAGTATTTT.

The gene calls are TRBV5-4 and TRBJ1-1; no definite D call. V was pared by 0 bases and J by 0 bases, with 9 bases between. The CDR3 sequence is 15 residues long. The germline gives CDR1 SGHNT, CDR2 YYREEE (reference sequence). CDR3 protein: CASSLEAGLNTEAFF. CDR3 nucleotide sequence: TGTGCCAGCAGCTTGGAGGCAGGCCTGAACACTGAAGCTTTCTTT.

In its sample, this clone was seen a few times. V is TRBV9 and J is TRBJ2-7, with unresolved D. The CDR3 extends over 13 amino acids. V was trimmed by 4 bases and J by 3 bases, leaving 11 bases between them. The germline gives CDR1 SGDLS, CDR2 YYNGEE. The CDR3 here is CASSPRPGYEQYF. CDR3 coding DNA: TGTGCCAGCAGCCCCCGTCCGGGCTACGAGCAGTACTTC.

J is TRBJ1-4 and V is TRBV2; 8 bases align to TRBD1. The CDR3 covers 14 residues. V lost 8 bases and J lost 8; bases outside the gene matches: 10. Looked up from germline, CDR1 is SNHLY and CDR2 is FYNNEI. CDR3 protein: CASGGQGEGEKLFF. The CDR3 DNA follows: TGTGCCAGCGGTGGACAGGGCGAAGGGGAAAAACTGTTTTTT.

This clone was recorded only once. The J gene is TRBJ2-3, the V gene TRBV28, with 7 bases aligning to TRBD2. Germline V gives CDR1 MDHEN, CDR2 SYDVKM. The trim removed 3 bases at V and 2 bases at J, leaving 5 bases unmatched. The CDR3 runs 15 residues. CDR3 region: CASSFWGGDTDTQYF. CDR3 in DNA: TGTGCCAGCAGTTTTTGGGGAGGGGACACAGATACGCAGTATTTT.

The chain uses TRBV18 and TRBJ2-1; 9 bases match TRBD2. In germline, CDR1 is KGHSH, CDR2 LQKENI. After removal of 5 bases from V and 2 bases from J, the junction contained 7 bases not matched to a gene. The CDR3 has 16 amino acids. CDR3: CASSTLAGATYNEQFF. CDR3 coding DNA: TGTGCCAGCTCAACCTTAGCGGGAGCCACCTACAATGAGCAGTTCTTC. Full variable domain (missing parts from reference TRBV18 and TRBJ2-1): NAGVMQNPRHLVRRRGQEARLRCSPMKGHSHVYWYRQLPEEGLKFMVYLQKENIIDESGMPKERFSAEFPKEGPSILRIQQVVRGDSAAYFCASSTLAGATYNEQFFGPGTRLTVL.

This chain links TRBV4-2 with TRBJ1-3; 7 nucleotides align to TRBD1. Germline trimming cut 4 bases from V and 0 bases from J; bases unmatched to any gene: 6. The CDR3 has 16 amino acids. Germline V gene lookup returns CDR1 LGHNA and CDR2 YNFKEQ. CDR3 bases: TGTGCCAGCAGCCCCGGGACAGAGGACTCTGGAAACACCATATATTTT. It encodes CASSPGTEDSGNTIYF.

CDR3 nucleotides: TGTGCCAGCAGCTTGAACTCACTAGCGGGAGCCGGGGAGCTGTTTTTT. This codes for CASSLNSLAGAGELFF. The chain has TRBV5-5 and TRBJ2-2, with TRBD2 matching 11 bases. Per germline, CDR1 SGHKS and CDR2 YYEKEE (reference sequence). Germline trimming cut 1 base from V and 6 bases from J; bases unmatched to any gene: 5. This CDR3 is 16 amino acids long.

A single count supports this clone. DNA of the CDR3: TGTGCCAGCGGTAGAACACGGGAGAGCGAGCAGTACTTC. Translated: CASGRTRESEQYF. The chain uses TRBV28 and TRBJ2-7; D might be TRBD2 (6 bases). V was cut by 8 bases and J by 6 bases, with 17 bases left in between. Germline CDR1 is MDHEN and CDR2 is SYDVKM. The CDR3 extends over 13 amino acids. The variable domain in full, with the rest retrieved from reference TRBV28 and TRBJ2-7, is DVKVTQSSRYLVKRTGEKVFLECVQDMDHENMFWYRQDPGLGLRLIYFSYDVKMKEKGDIPEGYSVSREKKERFSLILESASTNQTSMYLCASGRTRESEQYFGPGTRLTVT.

The V and J genes are TRBV25-1 and TRBJ2-7; D might be TRBD1 (6 bases). V was shortened by 4 bases and J by 4 bases, with 8 bases between the two germline ends. Per germline, CDR1 MGHDK and CDR2 SYGVNS. The CDR3 is 12 amino acids. CDR3 DNA sequence: TGTGCCAGCAGTGGACAGGCTTACGAGCAGTACTTC. It codes for CASSGQAYEQYF.

A single count supports this clone. J is TRBJ2-5 and V is TRBV7-3, with 10 bases lining up with TRBD2. From germline, CDR1 is SGHTA and CDR2 FQGTGA. After removal of 5 bases from V and 1 base from J, the junction contained 16 bases not matched to a gene. The CDR3 has 19 amino acids. Here the CDR3 reads CASSPQGPIAGGPQETQYF. CDR3 in DNA: TGTGCCAGCAGCCCCCAAGGTCCGATAGCGGGAGGCCCCCAAGAGACCCAGTACTTC. The full variable domain, rest sourced from reference TRBV7-3 and TRBJ2-5, is GAGVSQTPSNKVTEKGKYVELRCDPISGHTALYWYRQSLGQGPEFLIYFQGTGAADDSGLPNDRFFAVRPEGSVSTLKIQRTERGDSAVYLCASSPQGPIAGGPQETQYFGPGTRLLVL.

The chain has TRBV7-2 and TRBJ2-2; 10 positions agree with TRBD2. Germline values: CDR1 SGHTA, CDR2 FQGNSA. V lost 5 bases, J lost 8 bases, and 5 bases stayed unmatched. The CDR3 is 14 amino acids. For the CDR3, the DNA is TGTGCCAGCAGCCCCAGCGGGAGGGTGGGGGAGCTGTTTTTT. Translation: CASSPSGRVGELFF.

V usage is TRBV7-2 and J usage is TRBJ2-7; 8 nucleotides align to TRBD2. V shed 10 bases and J 3 bases; nucleotides not matched to a gene: 5. Germline V gene sequence: CDR1 SGHTA, CDR2 FQGNSA. The CDR3 covers 12 residues. The CDR3 reads CATDAGGYEQYF. CDR3 DNA sequence: TGTGCCACAGACGCGGGGGGCTACGAGCAGTACTTC.

Worth noting for this clone: Relative to the germline gene, one junction end is altered; a read error may explain this. This chain joins TRBV6-6 and TRBJ2-2; perhaps TRBD2 as D (5 bases). The germline gives CDR1 MNHNY, CDR2 SVGAGI (reference sequence). The length of the CDR3 is 12 residues. The CDR3 region has the DNA TGTGCCAGCCATATATCGGACGGGGAGCTGCTTTTT. This sequence encodes CASHISDGELLF.

The rearrangement uses TRBV9 and TRBJ2-3, with a tentative D call TRBD2 (5 bases). CDR3 length equals 16 residues. V lost 3 bases, J lost 3 bases, and 17 bases lay in between. Germline V gene lookup returns CDR1 SGDLS and CDR2 YYNGEE. The CDR3 loop reads CASSGGSGAGTDTQYF. CDR3 in DNA: TGTGCCAGCAGCGGAGGAAGCGGAGCCGGGACAGATACGCAGTATTTT.

This clone is a singleton in its sample. DNA for the CDR3: TGTGCCAGCAGCCCTTTCCTAACCGGGGAGCTGTTTTTT. This gives the protein CASSPFLTGELFF. The chain combines TRBV13 with TRBJ2-2; the D is unclear. This CDR3 contains 13 residues. The V end was cut by 5 bases, the J end by 5 bases, with 9 bases between. The germline V gene has CDR1 PRHDT and CDR2 FYEKMQ (reference sequence).

Comments on this clone: A read error may produce the germline difference seen at one junction end. V is TRBV7-9 and J is TRBJ2-7; D unresolved. Germline CDR1 reads SEHNR; CDR2 reads FQNEAQ (reference sequence). This CDR3 is 14 amino acids long. CDR3 sequence reads: CSSSLPNYSYEQYF. The CDR3 bases are TGTTCCAGCAGCTTACCTAACTATTCCTACGAGCAGTACTTC.

This sequence joins TRBV7-8 and TRBJ2-1; TRBD2 aligns across 9 bases. With V trimmed by 2 bases and J by 6 bases, 5 bases remained unmatched. In germline, CDR1 is SGHVS, CDR2 FQNEAQ. The CDR3 has 15 residues. The CDR3 loop is CASSLLAGASNEQFF. As DNA, the CDR3 is TGTGCCAGCAGCTTATTAGCGGGGGCCTCCAATGAGCAGTTCTTC.

This sequence joins TRBV7-6 and TRBJ2-1; 11 bases are shared with TRBD2. Germline CDR1 SGHVS, CDR2 FNYEAQ. V shed 2 bases, J shed 4 bases, and the junction held 4 bases outside the gene matches. There are 16 residues in the CDR3. CDR3 DNA: TGTGCCAGCAGCTTAAAAGTAGCGGGGGGGTACAATGAGCAGTTCTTC. This codes for CASSLKVAGGYNEQFF.

The V gene is TRBV29-1, the J gene TRBJ2-2; TRBD2 matches 8 bases. Germline CDR1 reads SQVTM; CDR2 reads ANQGSEA. Unmatched junction bases numbered 10, after V lost 7 bases and J lost 3 bases. This CDR3 region has 15 residues. The CDR3 protein is CSGARSGSDTGELFF. CDR3 nucleotide sequence: TGCAGCGGAGCACGGAGCGGGAGTGACACCGGGGAGCTGTTTTTT.

V usage is TRBV28 and J usage is TRBJ2-1, with D maybe TRBD2 (5 bases). V lost 8 bases to trimming and J lost 0 bases, with 17 bases between them. Germline V gives CDR1 MDHEN, CDR2 SYDVKM. The CDR3 totals 16 residues. Written as DNA, the CDR3 is TGTGCCAGCTCTAAAGAGGGCTCCAGCTCCTACAATGAGCAGTTCTTC. It encodes CASSKEGSSSYNEQFF.

CDR3 sequence reads: CASSEAANPSYEQYF. CDR3 nucleotides: TGTGCCAGCAGTGAAGCAGCCAATCCCTCCTACGAGCAGTACTTC. The chain carries TRBV6-1 and TRBJ2-7; D unresolved. Germline CDR1 and CDR2: MNHNS and SASEGT. Trimming removed 0 bases from V and 0 bases from J, with 9 bases in between. This CDR3 contains 15 residues.